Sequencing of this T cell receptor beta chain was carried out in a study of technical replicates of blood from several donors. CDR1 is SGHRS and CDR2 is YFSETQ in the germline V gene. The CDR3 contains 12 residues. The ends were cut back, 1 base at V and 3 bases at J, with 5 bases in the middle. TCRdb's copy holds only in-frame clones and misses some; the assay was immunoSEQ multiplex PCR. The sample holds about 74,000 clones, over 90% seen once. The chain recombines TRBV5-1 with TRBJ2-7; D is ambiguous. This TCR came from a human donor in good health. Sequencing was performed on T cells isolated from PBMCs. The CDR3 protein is CASSLTNYEQYF. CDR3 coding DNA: TGCGCCAGCAGCTTGACTAACTACGAGCAGTACTTC. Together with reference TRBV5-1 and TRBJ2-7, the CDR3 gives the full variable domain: KAGVTQTPRYLIKTRGQQVTLSCSPISGHRSVSWYQQTPGQGLQFLFEYFSETQRNKGNFPGRFSGRQFSNSRSEMNVSTLELGDSALYLCASSLTNYEQYFGPGTRLTVT.